The entry below gives a single TCR beta chain sequence along with its context. Its antigen is unknown. No much larger clone is present one base from it, and per-base qualities are unavailable. CDR1 and CDR2, looked up from the germline V gene (reference sequence), are LNHDA and SQIVND. Including the terminal cysteine and phenylalanine, the CDR3 comprises 15 residues. Only the CDR3 part of the read is kept: 45 bases, read in frame from the first base. Trimming removed 3 bases from V and 1 base from J, leaving 12 bases between the germline ends. This sample stems from a study of T cell responses to AZD1222 COVID-19 vaccine (dated by TCRdb to about 2021). About the full investigation: Because spike-specific TCR depth and breadth did not differ between the two schedules, AZD1222 recipients who got a second dose at roughly 4 weeks were pooled with those who got a second dose at roughly 12 weeks. Enrollment into the trials was organized by age into subgroups of 18-55, 56-69 and 70-plus years, and those subgroups contained roughly 140, 27 and 60 TCR-sequenced participants, respectively. A total of about 250 trial participants underwent TCR sequencing, of whom under 220 had received two doses of AZD1222 and around 26 had received two doses of the MenACWY control vaccine.

Read against the paper, the sample's time point label means: baseline before first vaccination. Vaccinee samples came from UK trials COV001 and COV002, including a single-blind randomized controlled phase 2/3 trial of AZD1222 (ChAdOx1 nCoV-19) in healthy adults. Trial participant PBMC samples were collected at day 0 and day 28 after the second dose for TCRbeta chain sequencing. Broad study findings and their caveats: In the small 56-69-year group, the increase in depth fell short of significance, most likely because of low power. Nearly half of unique spike-specific TCRs reportedly recognized epitopes outside regions mutated in the B.1.351 and B.1.1.7 variants. Because no day 14 peak-response samples were available, the repertoires could be characterized only after the peak T cell response. Conclusions about previously exposed vaccinees are limited, since just five or six AZD1222 recipients were seropositive for SARS-CoV-2 at baseline. Spike-specific TCR breadth and depth rose significantly after two AZD1222 doses compared with day 0 and with MenACWY recipients. Most participants were white British and females outnumbered males, and the authors suggested that clonal diversity may have been underestimated. The whole spike protein was spanned by vaccine-associated CD4 TCRs, and dominant responses were seen in regions 160-218 and 743-854.

The CDR3 regions of human TCRbeta chains were analyzed by immunosequencing. In the authors' own workflow: TCRs in the repertoires were matched against a reference library of SARS-CoV-2-specific TCRs that had been generated with the MIRA antigen-specificity platform. Breadth was defined as the fraction of unique TCRs that were SARS-CoV-2-associated. Depth was defined as the fraction of total T cells that were SARS-CoV-2-associated. Using the MIRA data, every spike-specific TCR was mapped to the spike region that the TCR reacted to and assigned to either a CD4 or a CD8 class. Log10-transformed breadth and depth values were compared by one-way ANOVA with Sidak's multiple comparisons tests. What TCRdb holds here is the immuneACCESS table cut down to in-frame rearrangements. Part of the clones is not present; checked against another copy, under half of the missing clones reflect an unresolved V gene, and the others are unexplained. V and J calls plus clone size are reproduced from that table; the DNA served to infer D and trimming. This sample lists roughly 140,000 clones; just over 85% were detected once. The top ten clones comprise roughly 3.8% of the sample.

The chain links TRBV19 with TRBJ1-1; a confident D gene designation cannot be given. This TCR was recovered from an adult in good health. Source: peripheral blood, taken on day 0 of AZD1222 vaccination. The nucleotides read TGTGCCAGTAGTATGAGCCTCTATGGGAACACTGAAGCTTTCTTT. Its protein is CASSMSLYGNTEAFF.